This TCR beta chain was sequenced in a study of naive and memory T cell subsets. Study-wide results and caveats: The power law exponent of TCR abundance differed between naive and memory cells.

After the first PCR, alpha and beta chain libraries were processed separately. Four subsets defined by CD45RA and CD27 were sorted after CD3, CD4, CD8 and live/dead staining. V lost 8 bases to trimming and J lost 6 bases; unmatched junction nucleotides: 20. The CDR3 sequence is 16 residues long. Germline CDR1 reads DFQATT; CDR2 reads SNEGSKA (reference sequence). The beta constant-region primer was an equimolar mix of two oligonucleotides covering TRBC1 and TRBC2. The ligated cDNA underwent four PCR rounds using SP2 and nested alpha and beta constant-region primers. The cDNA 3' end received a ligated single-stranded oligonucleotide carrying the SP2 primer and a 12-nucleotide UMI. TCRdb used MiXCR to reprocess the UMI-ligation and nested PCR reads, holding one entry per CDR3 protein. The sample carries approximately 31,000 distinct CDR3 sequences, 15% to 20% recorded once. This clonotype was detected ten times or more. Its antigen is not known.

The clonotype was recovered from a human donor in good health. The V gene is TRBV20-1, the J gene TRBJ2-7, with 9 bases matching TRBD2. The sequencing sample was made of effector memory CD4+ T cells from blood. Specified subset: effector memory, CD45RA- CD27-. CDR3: CSLDRRLSGRGPEQYF. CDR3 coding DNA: TGCAGTCTAGATCGACGCCTTAGCGGGAGAGGTCCCGAGCAGTACTTC.